This section outlines one TCR beta chain sequence together with its context. No antigen is known for it. This specimen comes from a study of T-cell reconstitution after alpha-beta-depleted transplantation in children. This sample's TCRbeta library carried unique molecular identifier barcodes. Using its own MiXCR run on the PCR reads, TCRdb lists one record per CDR3 protein. This table holds hundreds of thousands of distinct CDR3 sequences, over 20% found once. Germline lookup yields CDR1 MNHEY and CDR2 SVGAGI. J gave up 3 bases and V 2 bases, and 8 bases lay outside the gene matches. CDR3 length equals 19 residues. The study, taken as a whole, reports: Newly made T cells mostly supplied T-cell counts and diversity one year after transplant. Surviving recipient T cells and intrathymic progenitors accounted for some patients' high TCRbeta diversity at day 60. Two months or so post-transplant, alpha-beta T cells reportedly derived from several hundred expanded graft clones.

This specimen was PBMCs, taken before TCRalphabeta/CD19-depleted stem cell transplant. The receptor was derived from a girl aged 2 to 10 with Fanconi anemia, due to receive a stem cell transplant. The V and J genes are TRBV6-5 and TRBJ2-6, with 12 nucleotides matching TRBD1. The CDR3: CASSYTAGTGGYGANVLTF. The CDR3, as DNA: TGTGCCAGCAGTTACACCGCAGGGACAGGGGGCTATGGGGCCAACGTCCTGACTTTC.